The 16 T cell receptor beta chains reported below all come from one sample, sequenced in a study of response to subunit inactivated influenza vaccine. Using its own MiXCR run on the RT-PCR reads, TCRdb lists one record per CDR3 protein. The data show some 300,000 distinct CDR3 sequences, about 20% seen once. The sample was PBMCs from blood, taken less than 22 months after vaccination. The receptors originated from a man aged 50 to 69 who received an inactivated influenza vaccine.

The chain recombines TRBV4-3 with TRBJ2-3, with TRBD2 matching over 10 bases. Per the germline V gene, CDR1 is LGHNA and CDR2 is YSLEER. J lost 12 bases, V lost 0 bases, and 9 bases had no gene match. The CDR3 extends over 15 amino acids. CDR3 in amino acids: CASSQDGSGGALQYF. The CDR3 bases are TGCGCCAGCAGCCAAGATGGGAGCGGGGGGGCTTTACAGTATTTT.

The chain joins TRBV6-6 to TRBJ2-5, with 7 bases that match TRBD2. CDR1 MNHNY and CDR2 SVGAGI come from the germline V gene (reference sequence). The CDR3 consists of 14 residues. The J segment lost 5 bases and the V segment lost 4 bases, leaving 7 bases of the junction unmatched. This CDR3 is CASSSTTSMETQYF. The CDR3 region has the DNA TGTGCCAGCAGTTCGACGACTAGCATGGAGACCCAGTACTTC.

Only one count was recorded for this clonotype. The chain employs TRBV4-2 and TRBJ2-2, with 8 bases identical to TRBD1. Trimming cost V 1 base and J 0 bases; bases outside gene matches: 4. The V gene's germline CDR1 is LGHNA and CDR2 YNFKEQ. The length of the CDR3 is 17 residues. CDR3 in amino acids: CASSQVRTGTNTGELFF. The DNA for the CDR3 is TGTGCCAGCAGCCAAGTGCGGACAGGGACGAACACCGGGGAGCTGTTTTTT.

V and J are TRBV29-1 and TRBJ2-5; perhaps D is TRBD1 or TRBD2 (6 bases each). V was cut by 0 bases and J by 5 bases, with 16 bases left in between. From germline, CDR1 is SQVTM and CDR2 ANQGSEA. CDR3 length: 15 residues. The CDR3: CSVEDLGGLEETQYF. Written as DNA, the CDR3 is TGCAGCGTTGAAGATCTTGGGGGGCTGGAGGAGACCCAGTACTTC. The variable domain in full, completed from reference TRBV29-1 and TRBJ2-5, reads SAVISQKPSRDICQRGTSLTIQCQVDSQVTMMFWYRQQPGQSLTLIATANQGSEATYESGFVIDKFPISRPNLTFSTLTVSNMSPEDSSIYLCSVEDLGGLEETQYFGPGTRLLVL.

This clonotype was found many times. The chain links TRBV7-2 to TRBJ1-2, with D unclear. The V gene lost 6 bases and the J gene lost 5 bases, with 22 bases spanning the gap. CDR1 and CDR2 (germline): SGHTA, FQGNSA. This CDR3 contains 16 residues. CDR3 coding DNA: TGTGCCAGCAGTCTGGATTTCCGGGGTTTTTCTTATGGCTACACCTTC. Translation: CASSLDFRGFSYGYTF.

This clonotype has more than one count but fewer than ten. The V and J genes are TRBV7-8 and TRBJ1-1, with no clear D. The CDR3 has 15 residues. In germline, CDR1 is SGHVS, CDR2 FQNEAQ. Trimming shortened V by 0 bases and J by 4 bases, and 12 bases separated the two germline ends. The CDR3 spells CASSLALMSGTEAFF. CDR3 nucleotides: TGTGCCAGCAGCTTAGCGCTAATGTCTGGCACTGAAGCTTTCTTT.

This clonotype was picked up a small number of times. The rearrangement joins TRBV20-1 to TRBJ1-2; TRBD1 is a possible D gene (6 bases). This CDR3 is 14 amino acids long. From germline, CDR1 is DFQATT and CDR2 SNEGSKA (reference sequence). V was trimmed by 1 base and J by 8 bases, leaving 17 bases between them. DNA for the CDR3: TGCAGTGCTAGAGGGCAGGGGTATATCTTCGGCTACACCTTC. Translating it yields CSARGQGYIFGYTF.

The chain carries TRBV5-1 and TRBJ1-2; TRBD1 aligns across 10 bases. Germline V lookup: CDR1 SGHRS, CDR2 YFSETQ. The CDR3 totals 15 residues. V lost 3 bases, J lost 3 bases, and 5 bases stayed unmatched. The CDR3 nucleotides read TGCGCCAGCAGCTCGCGGACAGGGGGTGACTATGGCTACACCTTC. The encoded protein is CASSSRTGGDYGYTF.

This clonotype appeared a few times. The V and J genes are TRBV23-1 and TRBJ2-7; D not certain. TRBV23-1 is sorted into the ORF group, with uncertain function. Trimming pared 6 bases from V and 5 bases from J, leaving 2 bases between. The CDR3 runs 9 residues. CDR3 coding DNA: TGCGCCAGCAGCCACGAGCAGTACTTC. It is translated as CASSHEQYF.

The chain combines TRBV20-1 with TRBJ2-1, with 7 nucleotides matching TRBD1. Germline V gene lookup returns CDR1 DFQATT and CDR2 SNEGSKA (reference sequence). The V gene end was trimmed by 2 bases and the J gene end by 1 base; junction bases not matched to a gene: 11. The CDR3 loop spans 17 amino acids. CDR3 sequence reads: CSARNTRRGLSYNEQFF. The CDR3 DNA follows: TGCAGTGCTAGAAATACCCGAAGGGGGCTGTCCTACAATGAGCAGTTCTTC.

This clonotype was counted only a few times. The chain recombines TRBV9 with TRBJ2-3; TRBD2 might be the D (6 bases). The V and J ends lost 7 bases and 2 bases respectively, with 14 bases between them. In germline, CDR1 is SGDLS, CDR2 YYNGEE. This CDR3 is built from 14 residues. CDR3 coding DNA: TGTGCCAGCGGCCCCCGGGGGAACACAGATACGCAGTATTTT. Translating gives CASGPRGNTDTQYF.

On this clonotype: A much larger clone sits a single nucleotide away, making a read error possible. The conserved phenylalanine or tryptophan normally closing the CDR3 is absent here, so this likely arose from a read error. The chain recombines TRBV30 with TRBJ1-3, with no clear D. The V end was cut by 2 bases, the J end by 2 bases, with 4 bases between. CDR1 and CDR2 from the germline V gene are GTSNPN and SVGIG (reference sequence). CDR3 length equals 12 residues. This chain's CDR3 is CAWSRPGNTIYC. The CDR3 nucleotides read TGTGCCTGGAGTAGGCCTGGAAACACCATATATTGT.

This chain links TRBV12-3 or TRBV12-4 with TRBJ2-1; TRBD2 matches 15 bases. The CDR3 is 17 amino acids. J lost 3 bases, V lost 5 bases, and 5 bases had no gene match. The CDR3 protein is CASSRRGLAGGYNEQFF. The CDR3 DNA is TGTGCCAGCAGTCGGCGGGGACTAGCGGGGGGCTACAATGAGCAGTTCTTC.

V usage is TRBV4-2 and J usage is TRBJ2-3; 9 nucleotides align to TRBD2. Germline V CDR1 and CDR2: LGHNA, YNFKEQ. The V and J ends lost 4 bases and 0 bases, in that order; junction bases with no gene match: 8. The length of the CDR3 is 17 residues. The CDR3 loop is CASSRRTSAQSTDTQYF. The CDR3 nucleotides are TGTGCCAGCAGCCGCAGGACTAGCGCGCAGAGCACAGATACGCAGTATTTT.

Remarks on this clonotype: A read error may account for a junction end that differs from germline. This chain joins TRBV20-1 and TRBJ1-5; D is unclear. This CDR3 comprises 12 residues. Germline V gives CDR1 DFQATT, CDR2 SNEGSKA (reference sequence). For the CDR3, the DNA is TGCAGTGCTAGATTTAGCGATCAGCCCCAGCATTTT. Amino acids: CSARFSDQPQHF.

This clonotype was seen only a few times. This chain uses TRBV4-1 with TRBJ1-4, with TRBD1 as a possible D gene (5 bases). This CDR3 spans 16 amino acids. Per the germline V gene, CDR1 is MGHRA and CDR2 is YSYEKL. V lost 4 bases and J lost 0, with 12 bases in between. The CDR3 DNA is TGCGCCAGCAGCCGGGGTATGACAGCAACTAATGAAAAACTGTTTTTT. Protein: CASSRGMTATNEKLFF.